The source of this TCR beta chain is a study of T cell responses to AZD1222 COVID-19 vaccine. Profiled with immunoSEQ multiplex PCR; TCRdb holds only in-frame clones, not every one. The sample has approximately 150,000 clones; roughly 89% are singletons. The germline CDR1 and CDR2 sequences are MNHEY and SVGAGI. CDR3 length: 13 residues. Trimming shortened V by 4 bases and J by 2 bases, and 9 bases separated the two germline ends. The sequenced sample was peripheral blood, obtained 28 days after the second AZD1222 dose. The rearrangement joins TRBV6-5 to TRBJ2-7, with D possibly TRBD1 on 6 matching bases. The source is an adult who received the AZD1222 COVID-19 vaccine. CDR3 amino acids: CASSSGQTYEQYF. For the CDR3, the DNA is TGTGCCAGCAGTTCTGGACAGACCTACGAGCAGTACTTC.